The sequence of this T cell receptor (beta chain) was determined in a study of metastatic and nonmetastatic thyroid tumors. Across the study: Thyroid patients, malignant and benign, had repertoires compared across blood and tumor or nodule tissue. General observations from the study: Significantly greater TCR beta diversity was reportedly found in malignant thyroid tumors than in benign nodules (in blood and tumor).

Source study methods: What underpinned the distant-metastasis classifier for papillary thyroid cancer was the set of CDR3 differences across clinicopathological groups. Via MiXCR, TCRdb re-called the PCR reads. The V and J calls were not made by the authors but by TCRdb's processing. The sample includes about 39,000 clones, around a fifth seen only once; the top ten take about 18%. All patients reached thyroid surgery having received no treatment beforehand. In its sample, this clone was seen many times. Its antigen is unidentified. The V gene's germline CDR1 is LNHDA and CDR2 SQIVND (reference sequence). Trimming cost V 6 bases and J 7 bases, with 7 bases left between them. The CDR3 sequence is 11 residues long.

J is TRBJ2-4 and V is TRBV19, with D hard to call. The receptor comes from a female donor with papillary thyroid cancer or a benign thyroid nodule (not recorded which). Some clones in this sample may be carry-over from other donors' samples. Sequences were obtained from blood. The CDR3 DNA is TGTGCCAGTAGCCCGGGTAACATTCAGTACTTC. Its protein product is CASSPGNIQYF.